Listed below are T cell receptor beta chains from one sample, sequenced in a study of lymphopenia after photon versus proton radiotherapy. Sequencing was performed with immunoSEQ multiplex PCR; in TCRdb, only in-frame clones are kept and a portion is missing. This table holds about 45,000 clones, over 75% found once. The source was peripheral blood, collected from a patient treated with photon-based radiotherapy. The receptors stem from a man aged 40-49 years with gastric cancer. The CDR3 runs from the conserved cysteine through the conserved F or W. The order of the fields is V gene, J gene, D gene, clone size, CDR3 protein, CDR3 DNA. D genes are given only for firm matches. Clone sizes are given selectively: once, few, many, or a class where the clone is expanded.

V gene: TRBV7-2; J gene: TRBJ2-1; D gene: TRBD2; clone size: -; CDR3 protein: CASSSGLANEQFF; CDR3 DNA: TGTGCCAGCAGTTCCGGACTAGCCAATGAGCAGTTCTTC
V gene: TRBV30; J gene: TRBJ2-4; D gene: -; clone size: -; CDR3 protein: CAWSAQWDHLIAKNIQYF; CDR3 DNA: TGTGCCTGGAGTGCCCAATGGGACCACCTAATAGCCAAAAACATTCAGTACTTC
V gene: TRBV7-3; J gene: TRBJ2-1; D gene: -; clone size: -; CDR3 protein: CASSLGAGGSYNEQFF; CDR3 DNA: TGTGCCAGCAGCTTAGGGGCCGGGGGCTCCTACAATGAGCAGTTCTTC
V gene: TRBV7-9; J gene: TRBJ1-2; D gene: TRBD1; clone size: -; CDR3 protein: CASSLGQGDRYGYTF; CDR3 DNA: TGTGCCAGCAGCTTAGGACAGGGGGATCGCTATGGCTACACCTTC
V gene: TRBV5-1; J gene: TRBJ2-7; D gene: TRBD1; clone size: -; CDR3 protein: CASSGTGGSYEQYF; CDR3 DNA: TGCGCCAGCAGCGGCACAGGGGGCTCCTACGAGCAGTACTTC
V gene: TRBV9; J gene: TRBJ2-2; D gene: -; clone size: -; CDR3 protein: CASTRGNTGELFF; CDR3 DNA: TGTGCCAGCACCCGGGGTAACACCGGGGAGCTGTTTTTT
V gene: TRBV7-9; J gene: TRBJ2-1; D gene: TRBD1; clone size: -; CDR3 protein: CASSSDRGTYNEQFF; CDR3 DNA: TGTGCCAGCAGCTCAGACAGGGGAACCTACAATGAGCAGTTCTTC
V gene: TRBV19; J gene: TRBJ1-3; D gene: -; clone size: -; CDR3 protein: CASSMSINRNTIYF; CDR3 DNA: TGTGCCAGTAGTATGTCGATCAATCGAAACACCATATATTTT
V gene: TRBV10-3; J gene: TRBJ2-3; D gene: TRBD1; clone size: -; CDR3 protein: CAISESGAQGASTDTQYF; CDR3 DNA: TGTGCCATCAGTGAGTCCGGGGCACAGGGGGCAAGCACAGATACGCAGTATTTT
V gene: TRBV18; J gene: TRBJ1-1; D gene: -; clone size: -; CDR3 protein: CASSLRGMNTEAFF; CDR3 DNA: TGTGCCAGCTCACTCAGGGGCATGAACACTGAAGCTTTCTTT
V gene: TRBV5-4; J gene: TRBJ1-6; D gene: -; clone size: -; CDR3 protein: CASSPGWLNSPLHF; CDR3 DNA: TGTGCCAGCAGCCCAGGGTGGTTGAATTCACCCCTCCACTTT
V gene: TRBV7-9; J gene: TRBJ1-4; D gene: -; clone size: -; CDR3 protein: CASSLNGEKLFF; CDR3 DNA: TGTGCCAGCAGCTTGAACGGGGAAAAACTGTTTTTT
V gene: TRBV11-3; J gene: TRBJ1-3; D gene: -; clone size: -; CDR3 protein: CASSLGPTGNTIYF; CDR3 DNA: TGTGCCAGCAGCTTAGGGCCCACTGGAAACACCATATATTTT
V gene: TRBV9; J gene: TRBJ1-6; D gene: -; clone size: -; CDR3 protein: CASRGEAWDSPLHF; CDR3 DNA: TGTGCCAGCAGGGGGGAGGCGTGGGATTCACCCCTCCACTTT
V gene: TRBV4-1; J gene: TRBJ2-5; D gene: -; clone size: once; CDR3 protein: CASSQDPPGVGETQYF; CDR3 DNA: TGCGCCAGCAGCCAAGATCCCCCGGGGGTGGGGGAGACCCAGTACTTC
V gene: TRBV5-5; J gene: TRBJ2-7; D gene: TRBD1; clone size: -; CDR3 protein: CASSARDRGSFSEQYF; CDR3 DNA: TGTGCCAGCAGCGCCCGGGACAGGGGTTCCTTTAGCGAGCAGTACTTC
V gene: TRBV5-5; J gene: TRBJ1-5; D gene: -; clone size: -; CDR3 protein: CASSLGINQPQHF; CDR3 DNA: TGTGCCAGCAGCTTGGGGATAAATCAGCCCCAGCATTTT
V gene: TRBV29-1; J gene: TRBJ2-7; D gene: -; clone size: -; CDR3 protein: CSVRDPDHEQYF; CDR3 DNA: TGCAGCGTCCGGGACCCCGACCACGAGCAGTACTTC
V gene: TRBV5-1; J gene: TRBJ2-7; D gene: TRBD1; clone size: once; CDR3 protein: CASIGTGATYEQYF; CDR3 DNA: TGCGCCAGTATAGGGACAGGGGCTACCTACGAGCAGTACTTC
V gene: TRBV21-1; J gene: TRBJ2-7; D gene: -; clone size: -; CDR3 protein: CASSKGDRNYEQYF; CDR3 DNA: TGTGCCAGCAGCAAAGGGGACAGGAACTACGAGCAGTACTTC
V gene: TRBV2; J gene: TRBJ1-2; D gene: TRBD1; clone size: -; CDR3 protein: CASRAGTGSIYGYTF; CDR3 DNA: TGTGCCAGCAGAGCCGGGACAGGGAGTATCTATGGCTACACCTTC
V gene: TRBV19; J gene: TRBJ2-3; D gene: -; clone size: few; CDR3 protein: CASSMQGAQYF; CDR3 DNA: TGTGCCAGTAGTATGCAGGGAGCGCAGTATTTT
V gene: TRBV2; J gene: TRBJ1-6; D gene: -; clone size: few; CDR3 protein: CASSVENSPLHF; CDR3 DNA: TGTGCCAGCAGTGTGGAGAATTCACCCCTCCACTTT
V gene: TRBV4-2; J gene: TRBJ2-3; D gene: TRBD2; clone size: -; CDR3 protein: CASSQDAASGADTQYF; CDR3 DNA: TGTGCCAGCAGCCAAGATGCGGCTAGCGGGGCAGATACGCAGTATTTT
V gene: TRBV2; J gene: TRBJ1-1; D gene: -; clone size: -; CDR3 protein: CASSGERNTEAFF; CDR3 DNA: TGTGCCAGCAGTGGAGAAAGGAACACTGAAGCTTTCTTT
V gene: TRBV5-6; J gene: TRBJ2-7; D gene: -; clone size: -; CDR3 protein: CASSFAGRDEQYF; CDR3 DNA: TGTGCCAGCAGCTTCGCTGGGCGGGACGAGCAGTACTTC
V gene: TRBV30; J gene: TRBJ1-1; D gene: -; clone size: -; CDR3 protein: CAWSVAGSTEAFF; CDR3 DNA: TGTGCCTGGAGCGTGGCGGGTAGCACTGAAGCTTTCTTT
V gene: TRBV7-2; J gene: TRBJ2-4; D gene: -; clone size: -; CDR3 protein: CASSWGGTKNIQYF; CDR3 DNA: TGTGCCAGCAGCTGGGGCGGGACCAAAAACATTCAGTACTTC
V gene: TRBV19; J gene: TRBJ2-6; D gene: -; clone size: few; CDR3 protein: CASSIRGGSGANVLTF; CDR3 DNA: TGTGCCAGTAGTATCCGCGGAGGCTCTGGGGCCAACGTCCTGACTTTC
V gene: TRBV5-1; J gene: TRBJ1-1; D gene: -; clone size: -; CDR3 protein: CASSLEALNTEAFF; CDR3 DNA: TGCGCCAGCAGCTTGGAGGCCCTGAACACTGAAGCTTTCTTT
V gene: TRBV7-6; J gene: TRBJ1-1; D gene: -; clone size: -; CDR3 protein: CASSFSGETEAFF; CDR3 DNA: TGTGCCAGCAGCTTCTCAGGGGAGACTGAAGCTTTCTTT
V gene: TRBV7-9; J gene: TRBJ1-2; D gene: -; clone size: -; CDR3 protein: CASSLSASYGYTF; CDR3 DNA: TGTGCCAGCAGCTTATCCGCCTCCTATGGCTACACCTTC
V gene: TRBV7-2; J gene: TRBJ2-7; D gene: -; clone size: -; CDR3 protein: CASSLAGGYEQYF; CDR3 DNA: TGTGCCAGCAGCTTAGCAGGGGGCTACGAGCAGTACTTC
V gene: TRBV7-2; J gene: TRBJ2-5; D gene: TRBD2; clone size: -; CDR3 protein: CASTLAGGPAETQYF; CDR3 DNA: TGTGCCAGCACACTAGCGGGGGGGCCGGCAGAGACCCAGTACTTC
V gene: TRBV6-1; J gene: TRBJ2-7; D gene: -; clone size: -; CDR3 protein: CASSEWISSYEQYF; CDR3 DNA: TGTGCCAGCAGTGAATGGATTTCGTCCTACGAGCAGTACTTC
V gene: TRBV7-9; J gene: TRBJ2-7; D gene: TRBD1; clone size: -; CDR3 protein: CASSPRDRRPYEQYF; CDR3 DNA: TGTGCCAGCAGCCCCCGGGACAGGCGACCCTACGAGCAGTACTTC
V gene: TRBV18; J gene: TRBJ2-7; D gene: TRBD1; clone size: -; CDR3 protein: CASSRGTGVEQYF; CDR3 DNA: TGTGCCAGCTCCCGCGGGACAGGGGTTGAGCAGTACTTC
V gene: TRBV19; J gene: TRBJ2-3; D gene: -; clone size: few; CDR3 protein: CATKKNTQYF; CDR3 DNA: TGTGCCACAAAGAAGAATACGCAGTATTTT
V gene: TRBV21-1; J gene: TRBJ1-4; D gene: -; clone size: -; CDR3 protein: CASSKESPTPTNEKLFF; CDR3 DNA: TGTGCCAGCAGCAAAGAAAGCCCGACACCAACTAATGAAAAACTGTTTTTT
V gene: TRBV5-6; J gene: TRBJ1-1; D gene: -; clone size: once; CDR3 protein: CASSHHLGITEAFF; CDR3 DNA: TGTGCCAGCAGCCACCACCTAGGGATAACTGAAGCTTTCTTT
V gene: TRBV4-2; J gene: TRBJ2-1; D gene: -; clone size: -; CDR3 protein: CASSQGTEQFF; CDR3 DNA: TGTGCCAGCAGCCAAGGGACGGAGCAGTTCTTC
V gene: TRBV4-3; J gene: TRBJ2-3; D gene: -; clone size: -; CDR3 protein: CASSQGTSFGTQYF; CDR3 DNA: TGCGCCAGCAGCCAAGGTACTAGTTTCGGTACGCAGTATTTT
V gene: TRBV5-6; J gene: TRBJ2-7; D gene: -; clone size: -; CDR3 protein: CASSADSGSYEQYF; CDR3 DNA: TGTGCCAGCAGCGCTGACAGTGGGTCCTACGAGCAGTACTTC
V gene: TRBV7-3; J gene: TRBJ2-2; D gene: -; clone size: once; CDR3 protein: CASRGQVNTGELFF; CDR3 DNA: TGTGCCAGCCGGGGGCAGGTGAACACCGGGGAGCTGTTTTTT
V gene: TRBV6-5; J gene: TRBJ2-7; D gene: -; clone size: -; CDR3 protein: CASSYGRGAYEQYF; CDR3 DNA: TGTGCCAGCAGTTACGGTAGGGGGGCCTACGAGCAGTACTTC
V gene: TRBV15; J gene: TRBJ1-1; D gene: -; clone size: -; CDR3 protein: CATSRDRLEVFAEAFF; CDR3 DNA: TGTGCCACCAGCAGAGATCGGCTTGAGGTGTTCGCTGAAGCTTTCTTT
V gene: TRBV6-1; J gene: TRBJ1-4; D gene: -; clone size: -; CDR3 protein: CASSHRVGEKLFF; CDR3 DNA: TGTGCCAGCAGCCACAGGGTAGGTGAAAAACTGTTTTTT
V gene: TRBV11-1; J gene: TRBJ2-1; D gene: -; clone size: -; CDR3 protein: CASSQDSPQYNEQFF; CDR3 DNA: TGTGCCAGCAGCCAGGACAGTCCCCAATACAATGAGCAGTTCTTC
V gene: TRBV7-8; J gene: TRBJ2-5; D gene: TRBD1; clone size: -; CDR3 protein: CASRTRGQETQYF; CDR3 DNA: TGTGCCAGCAGAACCAGGGGGCAGGAGACCCAGTACTTC
V gene: TRBV7-2; J gene: TRBJ2-5; D gene: TRBD2; clone size: once; CDR3 protein: CASSLVPASGYQETQYF; CDR3 DNA: TGTGCCAGCAGCTTAGTCCCGGCTAGCGGCTACCAAGAGACCCAGTACTTC
V gene: TRBV18; J gene: TRBJ1-6; D gene: -; clone size: -; CDR3 protein: CASSPAAHLSSYNSPLHF; CDR3 DNA: TGTGCCAGCTCGCCCGCGGCCCACCTGAGCTCCTATAATTCACCCCTCCACTTT
V gene: TRBV11-1; J gene: TRBJ2-1; D gene: -; clone size: -; CDR3 protein: CASSSRDFYNEQFF; CDR3 DNA: TGTGCCAGCAGCTCAAGGGACTTTTACAATGAGCAGTTCTTC
V gene: TRBV5-4; J gene: TRBJ2-5; D gene: -; clone size: -; CDR3 protein: CASSPEEQETQYF; CDR3 DNA: TGTGCCAGCAGCCCCGAGGAACAAGAGACCCAGTACTTC
V gene: TRBV30; J gene: TRBJ2-1; D gene: -; clone size: -; CDR3 protein: CAWNRGRSYNEQFF; CDR3 DNA: TGTGCCTGGAACAGAGGGAGGTCCTACAATGAGCAGTTCTTC
V gene: TRBV5-4; J gene: TRBJ2-3; D gene: TRBD2; clone size: few; CDR3 protein: CASSLWRGGSDTQYF; CDR3 DNA: TGTGCCAGCAGCTTGTGGCGGGGGGGTTCAGATACGCAGTATTTT
V gene: TRBV9; J gene: TRBJ2-2; D gene: -; clone size: -; CDR3 protein: CASSVSGQGNTGELFF; CDR3 DNA: TGTGCCAGCAGCGTATCGGGGCAGGGAAACACCGGGGAGCTGTTTTTT
V gene: TRBV19; J gene: TRBJ1-2; D gene: TRBD1; clone size: medium-sized; CDR3 protein: CASTPDRGRKGYTF; CDR3 DNA: TGTGCCAGTACCCCTGACAGGGGGCGGAAGGGCTACACCTTC
V gene: TRBV11-1; J gene: TRBJ2-5; D gene: TRBD2; clone size: -; CDR3 protein: CASSHPSGDRARETQYF; CDR3 DNA: TGTGCCAGTTCCCATCCTAGCGGGGACCGGGCGAGAGAGACCCAGTACTTC
V gene: TRBV25-1; J gene: TRBJ2-7; D gene: TRBD1; clone size: -; CDR3 protein: CASSYRGLTYEQYF; CDR3 DNA: TGTGCCAGCAGTTATAGGGGGCTCACCTACGAGCAGTACTTC
V gene: TRBV5-5; J gene: TRBJ1-4; D gene: -; clone size: -; CDR3 protein: CASSLVHQEKLFF; CDR3 DNA: TGTGCCAGCAGCTTGGTACATCAGGAAAAACTGTTTTTT